This TCR beta chain was captured in a study of OX40 agonist ivuxolimab in advanced cancers. General study points: Patients who responded partially at 0.1-3.0 mg/kg showed clonal expansion ranking among the lowest. Among T cells, CD8+ cells averaged more expanded clones than CD4+ cells.

Blood sampling took place at baseline, cycle 4 day 1, and cycle 7 day 1. The repertoire was sequenced with immunoSEQ multiplex PCR; TCRdb's copy has only in-frame clones and lacks some. Among under 85,000 clones listed, over 75% were seen once. On this clone itself: The target antigen is unknown.

V was pared by 8 bases and J by 5 bases, with 18 bases between. The CDR3 runs to 14 residues. In germline, CDR1 is WSHSY, CDR2 SAAADI. The rearrangement links TRBV10-2 to TRBJ1-2; perhaps TRBD1 as D (6 bases). This receptor was taken from an adult with an advanced solid tumor such as melanoma, head and neck, liver or kidney cancer. This specimen consisted of CD4+ or CD8+ T cells sorted from blood, obtained in a trial of the OX40 agonist ivuxolimab. The CDR3 loop is CASREGGQEYGYTF. DNA for the CDR3: TGCGCCAGCCGAGAAGGGGGGCAGGAATATGGCTACACCTTC.